This T cell receptor (beta chain) was recovered during a study (dated by TCRdb to 2015 to 2016). This clonotype was counted a few times. Its antigen specificity is not known. Within one base of it there is no much larger clone, and no base qualities were kept. CDR1 and CDR2, looked up from the germline V gene (reference sequence), are MNHEY and SMNVEV. Relative to germline, V is 1 base shorter and J is 3 bases shorter, with 6 bases between their ends. Measured from the cysteine to the phenylalanine, the CDR3 is 13 residues long. This entry keeps only the CDR3 DNA: 39 bases, framed from base 1. Libraries came from RT-PCR. The run used an Illumina MiSeq. TCRdb reprocessed the public reads (quality trimming at Q25 with fastp, clone calling with MiXCR) and kept in-frame beta chains. Each record represents a unique CDR3 protein, reported with the most common genes and DNA among its rows. This sample has more than 600,000 distinct CDR3 sequences in its table, and approximately 15% of those were observed once. The ten largest account for about 3.9% of the sample.

The chain links TRBV27 with TRBJ1-1, with the D gene uncertain. Sequenced input: memory CD4+ T cells from blood. This receptor was obtained from a female donor in good health, serving as a healthy control. The nucleotide sequence reads as follows: TGTGCCAGCAGTTTATTCCGGCACACTGAAGCTTTCTTT. The resulting protein is CASSLFRHTEAFF.